These T cell receptor beta chains were read from a single sample in a study of blood T cell repertoires in COVID-19. Assay: immunoSEQ multiplex PCR; the TCRdb copy retains only in-frame clones and omits some. The table lists 150,000 to 200,000 clones, 70% to 85% of them singletons. Specimen: PBMCs or T cells enriched from blood (not recorded which). These receptor sequences come from a woman aged 70-85 years in a cohort exposed to, infected with or recovered from COVID-19 (not recorded which). The CDR3 runs from the conserved cysteine through the conserved F or W. Each record gives: clone size, V gene, J gene, D gene, CDR3 protein, CDR3 DNA. D genes are given only for firm matches. Rows may omit the clone size; those that give it use once, few, many or a size class.

abundance: .
v_gene: TRBV18
j_gene: TRBJ1-1
d_gene: TRBD1
CDR3aa: CASSPQGAGTEAFF
CDR3nt: TGTGCCAGCTCACCACAGGGGGCCGGCACTGAAGCTTTCTTT

abundance: once
v_gene: TRBV19
j_gene: TRBJ2-7
d_gene: TRBD1
CDR3aa: CASSKGQGDYEQYF
CDR3nt: TGTGCCAGTAGTAAGGGACAGGGGGACTACGAGCAGTACTTC

abundance: few
v_gene: TRBV12-3/TRBV12-4
j_gene: TRBJ1-2
d_gene: TRBD1
CDR3aa: CASSPGTVGYTF
CDR3nt: TGTGCCAGCAGTCCCGGGACAGTGGGCTACACCTTC

abundance: .
v_gene: TRBV6-5
j_gene: TRBJ1-3
d_gene: .
CDR3aa: CASSYQGSYSGNTIYF
CDR3nt: TGTGCCAGCAGTTACCAGGGTTCCTACTCTGGAAACACCATATATTTT

abundance: once
v_gene: TRBV11-2
j_gene: TRBJ2-7
d_gene: .
CDR3aa: CASSPYSHEQYF
CDR3nt: TGTGCCAGCAGCCCATACAGTCACGAGCAGTACTTC

abundance: .
v_gene: TRBV29-1
j_gene: TRBJ2-6
d_gene: TRBD1
CDR3aa: CSVPDRDPHSGANVLTF
CDR3nt: TGCAGCGTTCCCGACAGGGACCCCCACTCTGGGGCCAACGTCCTGACTTTC

abundance: .
v_gene: TRBV7-8
j_gene: TRBJ2-2
d_gene: TRBD1
CDR3aa: CASSLRGPRTVATGELFF
CDR3nt: TGTGCCAGCAGCTTAAGGGGGCCCCGGACGGTCGCGACCGGGGAGCTGTTTTTT

abundance: .
v_gene: TRBV10-3
j_gene: TRBJ2-5
d_gene: .
CDR3aa: CAIRAAPQETQYF
CDR3nt: TGTGCCATCAGAGCGGCTCCTCAAGAGACCCAGTACTTC

abundance: .
v_gene: TRBV12-5
j_gene: TRBJ2-5
d_gene: TRBD2
CDR3aa: CASEGLAGGETQYF
CDR3nt: TGTGCTAGTGAAGGACTAGCGGGAGGGGAGACCCAGTACTTC

abundance: .
v_gene: TRBV7-2
j_gene: TRBJ2-3
d_gene: TRBD2
CDR3aa: CASSLYGRFPTDTQYF
CDR3nt: TGTGCCAGCAGCTTATACGGGAGGTTCCCAACAGATACGCAGTATTTT

abundance: few
v_gene: TRBV7-2
j_gene: TRBJ2-7
d_gene: .
CDR3aa: CASSLDPFGEQYF
CDR3nt: TGTGCCAGCAGCTTAGACCCCTTCGGGGAGCAGTACTTC

abundance: .
v_gene: TRBV10-3
j_gene: TRBJ1-2
d_gene: TRBD1
CDR3aa: CAIRDRGDGYTF
CDR3nt: TGTGCCATCAGGGACAGGGGGGATGGCTACACCTTC

abundance: .
v_gene: TRBV3-1/TRBV3-2
j_gene: TRBJ2-2
d_gene: TRBD1
CDR3aa: CASSPRDRGVDTGELFF
CDR3nt: TGTGCCAGCAGCCCCCGGGACAGGGGCGTAGACACCGGGGAGCTGTTTTTT

abundance: .
v_gene: TRBV5-1
j_gene: TRBJ1-3
d_gene: .
CDR3aa: CASSIGRGDTIYF
CDR3nt: TGCGCCAGCAGCATAGGTCGCGGGGACACCATATATTTT

abundance: .
v_gene: TRBV2
j_gene: TRBJ1-5
d_gene: .
CDR3aa: CASEGRSNQPQHF
CDR3nt: TGTGCCAGCGAGGGGAGGAGCAATCAGCCCCAGCATTTT

abundance: .
v_gene: TRBV4-2
j_gene: TRBJ2-1
d_gene: TRBD2
CDR3aa: CASSQDRVSGRVNEQFF
CDR3nt: TGTGCCAGCAGCCAAGATCGGGTTAGCGGGAGGGTGAATGAGCAGTTCTTC

abundance: .
v_gene: TRBV9
j_gene: TRBJ2-1
d_gene: .
CDR3aa: CASSVSGGSSYNEQFF
CDR3nt: TGTGCCAGCAGCGTAAGTGGGGGGAGCTCCTACAATGAGCAGTTCTTC

abundance: .
v_gene: TRBV7-8
j_gene: TRBJ2-1
d_gene: .
CDR3aa: CASSTLAVLYNEQFF
CDR3nt: TGTGCCAGCAGTACGTTAGCGGTCTTATACAATGAGCAGTTCTTC

abundance: .
v_gene: TRBV21-1
j_gene: TRBJ1-5
d_gene: .
CDR3aa: CASSTHPRGTGGAGRNQPQHF
CDR3nt: TGTGCCAGCAGCACACATCCTCGGGGGACAGGGGGCGCCGGGCGCAATCAGCCCCAGCATTTT

abundance: .
v_gene: TRBV29-1
j_gene: TRBJ1-1
d_gene: .
CDR3aa: CSVEKRSNTEAFF
CDR3nt: TGCAGCGTTGAAAAGAGATCAAACACTGAAGCTTTCTTT

abundance: .
v_gene: TRBV10-1
j_gene: TRBJ2-1
d_gene: TRBD2
CDR3aa: CASSDGTSGKSYNEQFF
CDR3nt: TGCGCCAGCAGTGATGGGACTAGCGGGAAGTCCTACAATGAGCAGTTCTTC

abundance: .
v_gene: TRBV28
j_gene: TRBJ1-5
d_gene: .
CDR3aa: CASSLISYQPQHF
CDR3nt: TGTGCCAGCAGTTTAATCTCCTATCAGCCCCAGCATTTT

abundance: .
v_gene: TRBV10-3
j_gene: TRBJ2-7
d_gene: TRBD1
CDR3aa: CAISERTGSEQYF
CDR3nt: TGTGCCATCAGTGAGAGGACAGGGAGCGAGCAGTACTTC